These 16 T cell receptor beta chains came from one sample sequenced in a study of vaccination effects on CD4 cells after COVID-19. These TCRs' antigens remain unknown. The table came from immunoSEQ multiplex PCR; TCRdb's copy has only in-frame clones and leaves some out. The sample holds about 40,000 clones, about 63% seen once. The culture ran for about 11 days, and then CD4+ T cells were isolated. Participants were vaccinated with two doses of either the BNT162b2 or mRNA-1273 vaccine. This specimen consisted of CD4+ T cells from PBMCs cultured without peptide, obtained after COVID-19 vaccination. Receptors originate from a human donor who received a COVID-19 vaccine.

The chain carries TRBV6-4 and TRBJ2-2; weak D call: TRBD1 (7 bases). Trimming stripped 4 bases from V and 0 bases from J, with 12 bases between. Germline lookup yields CDR1 MRHNA and CDR2 SNTAGT. The length of the CDR3 is 16 residues. The CDR3: CASSAQGGANTGELFF. The CDR3 DNA sequence: TGTGCCAGCAGTGCTCAGGGGGGCGCGAACACCGGGGAGCTGTTTTTT.

The V gene is TRBV20-1, the J gene TRBJ1-1, with 9 bases lining up with TRBD1. The CDR3 is 11 amino acids. Per the germline V gene, CDR1 is DFQATT and CDR2 is SNEGSKA (reference sequence). The V segment lost 8 bases and the J segment 6 bases; nucleotides outside the gene matches: 4. The CDR3 DNA reads as TGCAGTCCTGGGACAGGGTCTGAAGCTTTCTTT. This codes for CSPGTGSEAFF.

The chain uses TRBV5-1 and TRBJ2-1, with D hard to call. V lost 7 bases to trimming and J lost 2 bases, with 10 bases between them. The CDR3 contains 13 residues. The germline V gene encodes CDR1 SGHRS and CDR2 YFSETQ. In DNA, the CDR3 is TGCGCCAGCTTCCAAGATACCTACAATGAGCAGTTCTTC. Its protein is CASFQDTYNEQFF. Based on the CDR3 plus reference TRBV5-1 and TRBJ2-1, the full variable domain is KAGVTQTPRYLIKTRGQQVTLSCSPISGHRSVSWYQQTPGQGLQFLFEYFSETQRNKGNFPGRFSGRQFSNSRSEMNVSTLELGDSALYLCASFQDTYNEQFFGPGTRLTVL.

The chain couples TRBV20-1 to TRBJ2-5, with unresolved D. V gave up 3 bases and J gave up 3 bases, with 5 bases separating them. CDR3 size: 11 residues. Per germline, CDR1 DFQATT and CDR2 SNEGSKA (reference sequence). This CDR3 is CSARIEETQYF. In nucleotides, the CDR3 is TGCAGTGCTAGGATCGAAGAGACCCAGTACTTC.

The chain carries TRBV5-4 and TRBJ2-2, with 15 positions matching TRBD2. CDR1 and CDR2 from the germline V gene are SGHNT and YYREEE (reference sequence). V was clipped by 5 bases and J by 1 base; unmatched bases: 9. The CDR3 loop spans 19 amino acids. The CDR3 nucleotides are TGTGCCAGCAGTAAATCCGGACTAGCGGGGGGGCGGAACACCGGGGAGCTGTTTTTT. It translates to CASSKSGLAGGRNTGELFF.

This rearrangement joins TRBV19 to TRBJ1-2; D gene uncertain. The CDR3 contains 15 residues. Trimming took 3 bases from V and 7 from J, leaving 18 bases between them. The germline gives CDR1 LNHDA, CDR2 SQIVND (reference sequence). CDR3: CASSILLLRDAGYTF. The CDR3 coding sequence is TGTGCCAGTAGTATTTTGTTGCTTCGGGATGCTGGCTACACCTTC.

V usage is TRBV6-5 and J usage is TRBJ2-1; unclear D gene. The CDR3 covers 14 residues. The V end was cut by 4 bases, the J end by 0 bases, with 7 bases between. Germline V gene lookup returns CDR1 MNHEY and CDR2 SVGAGI. The CDR3 DNA reads TGTGCCAGCAGTTTTCCGGGCTCCTACAATGAGCAGTTCTTC. It specifies CASSFPGSYNEQFF.

The chain joins TRBV12-3 or TRBV12-4 to TRBJ2-7; D could derive from TRBD1 or TRBD2 (6 bases each). V was pared by 6 bases and J by 5 bases, with 14 bases between. The CDR3 loop spans 13 amino acids. The CDR3 sequence is CASSSSGGHEQYF. As DNA, the CDR3 is TGTGCCAGCAGCTCCTCCGGGGGCCACGAGCAGTACTTC.

The rearrangement joins TRBV3-1 (or the pseudogene TRBV3-2) to TRBJ2-4; 10 bases fit TRBD2. V dropped 1 base and J dropped 1; count of bases not matched to a gene: 1. The CDR3 has 16 residues. The germline V gene has CDR1 LGHDT and CDR2 YNNKEL (reference sequence). CDR3 in amino acids: CASSQGLAGAKNIQYF. The CDR3 region has the DNA TGTGCCAGCAGCCAAGGACTAGCGGGTGCCAAAAACATTCAGTACTTC.

This chain links TRBV3-1 (or the pseudogene TRBV3-2) with TRBJ1-5, with D possibly matching TRBD1 (5 bases). CDR1 LGHDT and CDR2 YNNKEL come from the germline V gene (reference sequence). V dropped 5 bases and J dropped 7 bases, with 12 bases sitting between them. CDR3 length equals 13 residues. CDR3 sequence: CASSGGLGQPQHF. The CDR3 coding sequence is TGTGCCAGCAGCGGGGGGTTAGGGCAGCCCCAGCATTTT.

This clone has just a few counts. V and J are TRBV24-1 and TRBJ2-7; a weak D match, TRBD1 (6 bases). Germline CDR1 and CDR2: KGHDR and SFDVKD. V gave up 3 bases and J gave up 3 bases, with 8 bases separating them. The CDR3 has 13 amino acids. The CDR3, as DNA: TGTGCCACCAGTGATGGGACACTCTACGAGCAGTACTTC. Residues: CATSDGTLYEQYF.

This chain connects TRBV30 to TRBJ1-1; D gene uncertain. The V and J ends lost 0 bases and 6 bases respectively, with 14 bases between them. The CDR3 sequence is 14 residues long. From germline, CDR1 is GTSNPN and CDR2 SVGIG (reference sequence). The CDR3 region is CAWSVGAVSAEAFF. The CDR3 bases are TGTGCCTGGAGTGTAGGAGCCGTTAGCGCTGAAGCTTTCTTT.

V is TRBV2 and J is TRBJ1-5; D call uncertain. The CDR3 spans 18 residues. V lost 0 bases to trimming and J lost 1 base, with 16 bases between them. Germline V gene lookup returns CDR1 SNHLY and CDR2 FYNNEI. The CDR3 spells CASSEAGFLAVSNQPQHF. CDR3 sequence (DNA): TGTGCCAGCAGTGAAGCCGGATTTTTGGCGGTAAGCAATCAGCCCCAGCATTTT.

For the CDR3, the DNA is TGTGCCAGCTCACCACTGCTAGCGGGGGGGAATGAGCAGTTCTTC. The encoded protein is CASSPLLAGGNEQFF. This chain joins TRBV18 and TRBJ2-1; 12 bases map to TRBD2. Unmatched junction bases numbered 2, after V lost 1 base and J lost 7 bases. The CDR3 contains 15 residues. Germline-derived CDR1 and CDR2 are KGHSH and LQKENI. Combining the CDR3 with reference TRBV18 and TRBJ2-1 gives the whole variable domain NAGVMQNPRHLVRRRGQEARLRCSPMKGHSHVYWYRQLPEEGLKFMVYLQKENIIDESGMPKERFSAEFPKEGPSILRIQQVVRGDSAAYFCASSPLLAGGNEQFFGPGTRLTVL.

The chain has TRBV28 and TRBJ2-6; 9 bases map to TRBD1. Germline values: CDR1 MDHEN, CDR2 SYDVKM. Unmatched junction bases numbered 2, after V lost 6 bases and J lost 2 bases. The CDR3 totals 15 residues. The CDR3 region has the DNA TGTGCCAGCAGACAGGGGGCGGCTGGGGCCAACGTCCTGACTTTC. Translated: CASRQGAAGANVLTF.

The chain joins TRBV6-5 to TRBJ1-5, with a tentative D call TRBD1 (6 bases). The CDR3 has 15 residues. V lost 11 bases, J lost 7 bases, and 24 bases lay in between. Germline V gene lookup returns CDR1 MNHEY and CDR2 SVGAGI. The CDR3: CAVSGGGAGGQPQHF. DNA of the CDR3: TGTGCCGTCTCAGGCGGGGGGGCCGGGGGGCAGCCCCAGCATTTT.